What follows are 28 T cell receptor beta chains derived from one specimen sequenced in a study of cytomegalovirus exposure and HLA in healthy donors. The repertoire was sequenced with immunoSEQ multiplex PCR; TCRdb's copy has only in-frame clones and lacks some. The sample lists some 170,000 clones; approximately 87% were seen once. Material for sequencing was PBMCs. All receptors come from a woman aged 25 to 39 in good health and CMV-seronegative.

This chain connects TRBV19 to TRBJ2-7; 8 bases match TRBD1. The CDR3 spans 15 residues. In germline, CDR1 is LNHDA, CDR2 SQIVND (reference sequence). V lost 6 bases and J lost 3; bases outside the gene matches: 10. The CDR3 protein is CASRNRQGLVYEQYF. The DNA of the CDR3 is TGTGCCAGTAGGAATCGACAGGGGTTGGTCTACGAGCAGTACTTC.

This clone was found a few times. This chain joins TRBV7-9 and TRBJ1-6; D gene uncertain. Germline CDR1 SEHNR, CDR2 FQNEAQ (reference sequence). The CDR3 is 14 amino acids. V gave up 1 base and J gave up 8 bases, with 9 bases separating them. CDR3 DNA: TGTGCCAGCAGCTTAGAACGCTACCATTCACCCCTCCACTTT. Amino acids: CASSLERYHSPLHF.

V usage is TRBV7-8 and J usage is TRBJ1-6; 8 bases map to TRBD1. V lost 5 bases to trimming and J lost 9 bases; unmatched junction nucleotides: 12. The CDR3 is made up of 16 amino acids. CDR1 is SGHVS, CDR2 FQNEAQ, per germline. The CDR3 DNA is TGTGCCAGCAGCCCTCCCTCGACAGGGGTGGCTTCACCCCTCCACTTT. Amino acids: CASSPPSTGVASPLHF. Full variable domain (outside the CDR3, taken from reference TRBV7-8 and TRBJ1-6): GAGVSQSPRYKVAKRGQDVALRCDPISGHVSLFWYQQALGQGPEFLTYFQNEAQLDKSGLPSDRFFAERPEGSVSTLKIQRTQQEDSAVYLCASSPPSTGVASPLHFGNGTRLTVT.

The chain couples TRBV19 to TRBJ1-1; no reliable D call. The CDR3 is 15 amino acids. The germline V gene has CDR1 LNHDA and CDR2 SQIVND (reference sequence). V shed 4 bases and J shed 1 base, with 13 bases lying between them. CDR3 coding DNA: TGTGCCAGTAGTAGCACGGGTTGGAGGAACACTGAAGCTTTCTTT. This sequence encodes CASSSTGWRNTEAFF.

The CDR3 nucleotides read TGTGCCAGCAGTGAAGCTAGCGGGGTAGGCTATACGCAGTATTTT. This gives the protein CASSEASGVGYTQYF. The chain uses TRBV6-1 and TRBJ2-3; 8 bases map to TRBD2. This CDR3 comprises 15 residues. Germline lookup yields CDR1 MNHNS and CDR2 SASEGT. V shed 0 bases and J 7 bases; nucleotides not matched to a gene: 6.

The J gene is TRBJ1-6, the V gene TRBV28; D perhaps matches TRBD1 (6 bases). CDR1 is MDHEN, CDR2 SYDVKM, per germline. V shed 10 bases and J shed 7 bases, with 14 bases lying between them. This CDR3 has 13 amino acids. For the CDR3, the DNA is TGTGCCATCCAGGACAGATCAAATTCACCCCTCCACTTT. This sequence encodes CAIQDRSNSPLHF.

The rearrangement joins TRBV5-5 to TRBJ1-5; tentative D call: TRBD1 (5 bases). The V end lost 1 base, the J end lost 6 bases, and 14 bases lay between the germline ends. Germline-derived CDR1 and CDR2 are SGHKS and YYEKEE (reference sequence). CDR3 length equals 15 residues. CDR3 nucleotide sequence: TGTGCCAGCAGCTTGTACTCAGGGAAAGGTCAGCCCCAGCATTTT. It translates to CASSLYSGKGQPQHF.

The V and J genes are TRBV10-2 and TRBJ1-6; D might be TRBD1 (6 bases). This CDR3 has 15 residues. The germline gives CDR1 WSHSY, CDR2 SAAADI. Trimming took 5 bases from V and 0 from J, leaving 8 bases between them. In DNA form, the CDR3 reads TGCGCCAGCAGTACAGGGAGCTCCTATAATTCACCCCTCCACTTT. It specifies CASSTGSSYNSPLHF.

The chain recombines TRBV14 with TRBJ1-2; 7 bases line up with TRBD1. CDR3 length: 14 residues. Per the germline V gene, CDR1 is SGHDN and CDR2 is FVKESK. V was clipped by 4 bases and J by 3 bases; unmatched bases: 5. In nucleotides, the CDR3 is TGTGCCAGCAGCCCAGGACAGGCGTACTATGGCTACACCTTC. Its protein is CASSPGQAYYGYTF.

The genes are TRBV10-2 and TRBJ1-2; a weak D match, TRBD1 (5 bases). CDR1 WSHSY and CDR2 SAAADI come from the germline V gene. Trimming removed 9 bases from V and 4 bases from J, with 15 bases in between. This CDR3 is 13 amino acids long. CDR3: CASTREFSYGYTF. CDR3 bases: TGCGCCAGTACCAGGGAATTCAGCTATGGCTACACCTTC.

The CDR3 nucleotides read TGTGCCAGCAGCTTCCTTAGCAACACAGATACGCAGTATTTT. It is translated as CASSFLSNTDTQYF. The chain has TRBV7-8 and TRBJ2-3; D ambiguous. The V gene lost 3 bases and the J gene lost 2 bases, with 9 bases spanning the gap. The germline V gene encodes CDR1 SGHVS and CDR2 FQNEAQ. The CDR3 is 14 residues long.

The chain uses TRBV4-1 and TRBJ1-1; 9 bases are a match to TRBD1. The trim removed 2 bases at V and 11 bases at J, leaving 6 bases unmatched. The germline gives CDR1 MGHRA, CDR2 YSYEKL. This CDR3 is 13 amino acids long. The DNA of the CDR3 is TGCGCCAGCAGCCAAATCGGGACAGGGAGCGCTTTCTTT. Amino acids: CASSQIGTGSAFF.

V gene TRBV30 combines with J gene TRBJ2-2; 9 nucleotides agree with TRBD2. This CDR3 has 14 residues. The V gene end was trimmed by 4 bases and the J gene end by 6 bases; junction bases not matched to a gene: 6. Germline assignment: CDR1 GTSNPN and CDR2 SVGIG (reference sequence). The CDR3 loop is CAWTTRTSAGELFF. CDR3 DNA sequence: TGTGCCTGGACCACCCGGACTAGCGCCGGGGAGCTGTTTTTT.

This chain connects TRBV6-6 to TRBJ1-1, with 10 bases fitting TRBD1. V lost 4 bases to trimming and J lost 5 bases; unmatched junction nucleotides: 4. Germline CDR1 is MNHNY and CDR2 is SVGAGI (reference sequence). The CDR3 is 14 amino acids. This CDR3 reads CASSLDRGRTEAFF. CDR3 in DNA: TGTGCCAGCAGTTTGGACAGGGGGAGAACTGAAGCTTTCTTT.

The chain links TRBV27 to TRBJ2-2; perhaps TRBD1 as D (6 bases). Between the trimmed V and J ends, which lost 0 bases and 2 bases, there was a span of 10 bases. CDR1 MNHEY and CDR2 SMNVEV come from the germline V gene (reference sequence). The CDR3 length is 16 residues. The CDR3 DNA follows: TGTGCCAGCAGTTTATCCGACAGGACTAACACCGGGGAGCTGTTTTTT. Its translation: CASSLSDRTNTGELFF.

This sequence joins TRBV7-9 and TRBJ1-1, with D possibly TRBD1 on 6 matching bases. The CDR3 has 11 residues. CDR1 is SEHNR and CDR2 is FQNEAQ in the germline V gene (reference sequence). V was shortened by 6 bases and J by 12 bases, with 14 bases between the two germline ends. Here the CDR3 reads CASSPQGTTFF. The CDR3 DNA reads TGTGCCAGCAGTCCGCAGGGGACTACTTTCTTT.

Here the CDR3 reads CASSPRLAGLAGPEQYF. The CDR3 bases are TGCGCCAGCAGCCCCCGGCTCGCGGGACTAGCGGGGCCCGAGCAGTACTTC. The chain joins TRBV4-1 to TRBJ2-7, with TRBD2 identical over 13 bases. CDR1 and CDR2 (germline): MGHRA, YSYEKL. This CDR3 spans 17 amino acids. The junction had 12 bases not matched to a gene; V was cut back by 4 bases and J by 6 bases.

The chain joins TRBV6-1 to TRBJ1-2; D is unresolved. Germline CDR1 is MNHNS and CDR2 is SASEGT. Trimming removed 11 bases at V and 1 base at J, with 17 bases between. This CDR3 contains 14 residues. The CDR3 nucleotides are TGTGCCTTAACCCGGGCCCGGGGTAACTATGGCTACACCTTC. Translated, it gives CALTRARGNYGYTF.

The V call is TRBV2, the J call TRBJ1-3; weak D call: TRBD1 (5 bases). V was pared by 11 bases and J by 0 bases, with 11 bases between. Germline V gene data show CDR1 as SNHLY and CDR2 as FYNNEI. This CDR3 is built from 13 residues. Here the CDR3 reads CAGRGSSGNTIYF. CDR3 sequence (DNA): TGTGCCGGGAGGGGATCCTCTGGAAACACCATATATTTT.

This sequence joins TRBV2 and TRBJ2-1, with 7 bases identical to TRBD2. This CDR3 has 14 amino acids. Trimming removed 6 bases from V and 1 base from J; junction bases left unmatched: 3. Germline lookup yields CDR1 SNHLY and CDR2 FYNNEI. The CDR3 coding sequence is TGTGCCAGCAGAGGCGGGGGATCCTACAATGAGCAGTTCTTC. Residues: CASRGGGSYNEQFF.

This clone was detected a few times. The CDR3 reads CASRGLNTGELFF. For the CDR3, the DNA is TGTGCCAGCAGGGGACTTAACACCGGGGAGCTGTTTTTT. The rearrangement links TRBV14 to TRBJ2-2, with D possibly being TRBD2 (6 bases). The V gene's germline CDR1 is SGHDN and CDR2 FVKESK. V was trimmed by 6 bases and J by 2 bases, leaving 7 bases between them. The CDR3 is made up of 13 amino acids.

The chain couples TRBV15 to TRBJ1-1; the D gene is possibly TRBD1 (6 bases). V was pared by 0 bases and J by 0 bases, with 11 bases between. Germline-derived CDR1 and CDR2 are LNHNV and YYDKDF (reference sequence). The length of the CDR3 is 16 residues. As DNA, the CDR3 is TGTGCCACCAGCAGAGACAGGGGCTTCATGAACACTGAAGCTTTCTTT. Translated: CATSRDRGFMNTEAFF.

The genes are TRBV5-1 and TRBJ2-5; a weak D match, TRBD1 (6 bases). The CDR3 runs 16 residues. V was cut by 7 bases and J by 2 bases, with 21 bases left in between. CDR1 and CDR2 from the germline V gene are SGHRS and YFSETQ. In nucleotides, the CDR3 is TGCGCCAGCTGCCCCGACGCACAGGGAGATCAAGAGACCCAGTACTTC. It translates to CASCPDAQGDQETQYF.

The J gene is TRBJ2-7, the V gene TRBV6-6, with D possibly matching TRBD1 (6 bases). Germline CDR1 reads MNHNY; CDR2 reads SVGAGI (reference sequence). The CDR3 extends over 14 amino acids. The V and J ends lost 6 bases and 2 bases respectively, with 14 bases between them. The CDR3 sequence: CASRETGGTYEQYF. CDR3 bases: TGTGCCAGCAGGGAGACAGGTGGAACCTACGAGCAGTACTTC.

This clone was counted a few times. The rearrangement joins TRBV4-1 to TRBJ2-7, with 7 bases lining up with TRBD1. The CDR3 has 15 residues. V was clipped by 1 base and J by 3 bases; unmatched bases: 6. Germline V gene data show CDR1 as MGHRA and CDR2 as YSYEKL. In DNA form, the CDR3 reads TGCGCCAGCAGCCAAGTCGACAGGGAAGTCTACGAGCAGTACTTC. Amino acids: CASSQVDREVYEQYF.

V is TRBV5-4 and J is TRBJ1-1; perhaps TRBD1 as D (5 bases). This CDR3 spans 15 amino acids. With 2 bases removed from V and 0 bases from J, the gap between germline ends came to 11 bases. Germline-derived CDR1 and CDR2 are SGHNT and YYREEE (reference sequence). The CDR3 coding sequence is TGTGCCAGCAGCTTTCGGGCAGGGTTGAACACTGAAGCTTTCTTT. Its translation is CASSFRAGLNTEAFF.

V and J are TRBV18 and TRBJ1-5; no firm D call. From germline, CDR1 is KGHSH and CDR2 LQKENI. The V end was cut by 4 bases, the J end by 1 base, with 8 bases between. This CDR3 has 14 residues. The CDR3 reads CASSRELSNQPQHF. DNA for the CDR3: TGTGCCAGCTCACGGGAGTTAAGCAATCAGCCCCAGCATTTT.

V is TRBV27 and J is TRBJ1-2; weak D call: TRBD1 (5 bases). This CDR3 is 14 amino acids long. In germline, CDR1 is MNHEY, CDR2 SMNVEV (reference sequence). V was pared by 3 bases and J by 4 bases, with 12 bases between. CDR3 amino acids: CASSFLSGGYGYTF. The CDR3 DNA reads TGTGCCAGCAGTTTTTTATCCGGGGGCTATGGCTACACCTTC.